Below, 10 T cell receptor beta chains from the same sample are listed, as sequenced in a study of control samples from healthy donors and cancer patients. The table came from immunoSEQ multiplex PCR; TCRdb's copy has only in-frame clones and leaves some out. The sample records 400,000 to 500,000 clones, about 93% being singletons. Sequenced material: PBMCs. The receptor set was obtained from a man in his forties with head and neck cancer.

This chain joins TRBV7-9 and TRBJ2-7, with a possible D match to TRBD2 (6 bases). Germline CDR1 SEHNR, CDR2 FQNEAQ (reference sequence). V was pared by 6 bases and J by 4 bases, with 16 bases between. There are 14 residues in the CDR3. CDR3 nucleotides: TGTGCCAGCAGTCGGACCGGGACTGATTACGAGCAGTACTTC. Its protein is CASSRTGTDYEQYF.

The genes are TRBV30 and TRBJ2-3, with D unclear. V gave up 0 bases and J gave up 6 bases, with 10 bases separating them. This CDR3 has 13 amino acids. The germline CDR1 and CDR2 sequences are GTSNPN and SVGIG (reference sequence). CDR3 coding DNA: TGTGCCTGGAGTGTTACGGGTGCCGATACGCAGTATTTT. Residues: CAWSVTGADTQYF.

J is TRBJ2-3 and V is TRBV27, with D maybe TRBD2 (5 bases). The CDR3 consists of 16 residues. CDR1 is MNHEY, CDR2 SMNVEV, per germline (reference sequence). The V gene lost 1 base and the J gene lost 0 bases, with 11 bases spanning the gap. The CDR3 sequence: CASSLLLEASTDTQYF. The CDR3 nucleotides are TGTGCCAGCAGTTTATTGTTGGAGGCGAGCACAGATACGCAGTATTTT.

This clone occurred a few times. This sequence joins TRBV30 and TRBJ2-7; the D gene is possibly TRBD2 (5 bases). CDR3 length equals 13 residues. CDR1 and CDR2 (germline): GTSNPN, SVGIG (reference sequence). V was shortened by 2 bases and J by 6 bases, with 14 bases between the two germline ends. The CDR3 sequence is CAWSREPRGEQYF. The CDR3 nucleotides are TGTGCCTGGAGTAGAGAGCCACGGGGCGAGCAGTACTTC.

V gene TRBV5-1 combines with J gene TRBJ2-5; tentatively, D is TRBD1 (6 bases). Looked up from germline, CDR1 is SGHRS and CDR2 is YFSETQ. The CDR3 loop spans 13 amino acids. Deletions cut 2 bases from V and 4 bases from J, with 9 bases between. Written as DNA, the CDR3 is TGCGCCAGCAGCTTACAGGGAGCAGAGACCCAGTACTTC. It translates to CASSLQGAETQYF.

This rearrangement joins TRBV5-5 to TRBJ2-3; 8 nucleotides match TRBD2. Per the germline V gene, CDR1 is SGHKS and CDR2 is YYEKEE (reference sequence). V was pared by 3 bases and J by 5 bases, with 8 bases of the junction left unmatched. The CDR3 consists of 15 residues. The CDR3 DNA reads as TGTGCCAGCAGCTCCAGACTAGCGTCCGGAGATACGCAGTATTTT. Amino acid sequence: CASSSRLASGDTQYF. Based on the CDR3 plus reference TRBV5-5 and TRBJ2-3, the full variable domain is DAGVTQSPTHLIKTRGQQVTLRCSPISGHKSVSWYQQVLGQGPQFIFQYYEKEERGRGNFPDRFSARQFPNYSSELNVNALLLGDSALYLCASSSRLASGDTQYFGPGTRLTVL.

This chain connects TRBV18 to TRBJ1-4; 10 bases map to TRBD1. From germline, CDR1 is KGHSH and CDR2 LQKENI. This CDR3 is 14 amino acids long. Trimming at V came to 8 bases and at J to 5 bases, leaving 5 bases not matched to a gene. The CDR3 spells CASTRDRGNEKLFF. Written as DNA, the CDR3 is TGTGCCAGCACGCGGGACAGGGGAAATGAAAAACTGTTTTTT.

The gene calls are TRBV30 and TRBJ1-6; TRBD1 might be the D (6 bases). This CDR3 region has 15 residues. With 5 bases removed from V and 5 bases from J, the gap between germline ends came to 16 bases. Germline V lookup: CDR1 GTSNPN, CDR2 SVGIG (reference sequence). The CDR3 is CAWGRGKGNNSPLHF. The CDR3, as DNA: TGTGCCTGGGGGAGGGGGAAGGGTAATAATTCACCCCTCCACTTT.

This clone was detected only a few times. The genes are TRBV28 and TRBJ2-7, with D perhaps matching TRBD1 or TRBD2 (6 bases each). Trimming took off 6 bases at V and 1 base at J, with 10 bases between the two ends. Germline CDR1 reads MDHEN; CDR2 reads SYDVKM. The CDR3 length is 13 residues. The CDR3 protein is CASRGGTSYEQYF. CDR3 nucleotides: TGTGCCAGCAGGGGGGGCACGTCCTACGAGCAGTACTTC.

In this sample, this clone turned up once. The chain links TRBV6-5 to TRBJ2-2; 10 bases map to TRBD2. CDR3 length: 16 amino acids. Per the germline V gene, CDR1 is MNHEY and CDR2 is SVGAGI. With V trimmed by 4 bases and J by 2 bases, 4 bases remained unmatched. The CDR3: CASSSSSGGNTGELFF. CDR3 DNA sequence: TGTGCCAGCAGTTCCTCTAGCGGGGGAAACACCGGGGAGCTGTTTTTT.